Presented here are 32 T cell receptor beta chains from one specimen sequenced in a study of T cells after yellow fever vaccination. One entry per CDR3 protein, called by TCRdb with MiXCR from the 5' RACE reads. This sample yields some 550,000 distinct CDR3 sequences, of which about 19% are seen a single time; roughly 13% belongs to the top ten. The specimen was PBMCs, collected 15 days after the yellow fever booster vaccination. The origin of the receptors is a man younger than 45 who received the YFV17D yellow fever vaccine.

V usage is TRBV5-4 and J usage is TRBJ2-3, with unresolved D. Trimming pared 2 bases from V and 2 bases from J, leaving 12 bases between. Germline V gene data show CDR1 as SGHNT and CDR2 as YYREEE (reference sequence). This CDR3 has 15 residues. The CDR3 is CASSFGYRYTDTQYF. The DNA for the CDR3 is TGTGCCAGCAGCTTTGGGTACCGTTACACAGATACGCAGTATTTT.

V gene TRBV6-5 combines with J gene TRBJ1-4; D is ambiguous. Germline CDR1 and CDR2: MNHEY and SVGAGI. This CDR3 has 12 amino acids. V was pared by 6 bases and J by 3 bases, with 5 bases between. This CDR3 is CASRRANEKLFF. CDR3 bases: TGTGCCAGCAGGCGGGCTAATGAAAAACTGTTTTTT.

The chain combines TRBV20-1 with TRBJ2-7, with D possibly TRBD2 on 5 matching bases. Germline V gene data show CDR1 as DFQATT and CDR2 as SNEGSKA (reference sequence). V lost 6 bases to trimming and J lost 0 bases, with 12 bases between them. The CDR3 is made up of 13 amino acids. The CDR3: CSATAGSSYEQYF. The DNA for the CDR3 is TGCAGTGCAACGGCTGGGAGCTCCTACGAGCAGTACTTC.

This clonotype turned up a few times. The rearrangement links TRBV3-1 to TRBJ1-5; D unclear. Germline CDR1 and CDR2: LGHDT and YNNKEL (reference sequence). The V and J ends lost 0 bases and 5 bases respectively, with 14 bases between them. The CDR3 has 16 amino acids. CDR3 DNA sequence: TGTGCCAGCAGCCAAGAGGACGGAGGGCTTTATCAGCCCCAGCATTTT. As protein: CASSQEDGGLYQPQHF.

This clonotype was recorded a few times. The rearrangement links TRBV5-1 to TRBJ2-1; D unclear. The V gene's germline CDR1 is SGHRS and CDR2 YFSETQ. Trimming left V 0 bases short and J 4 bases short, with 8 bases between. The CDR3 has 14 residues. The DNA of the CDR3 is TGCGCCAGCAGCTTGGACTCCAATTACAATGAGCAGTTCTTC. It encodes CASSLDSNYNEQFF. Drawing the rest from reference TRBV5-1 and TRBJ2-1, the complete variable domain is KAGVTQTPRYLIKTRGQQVTLSCSPISGHRSVSWYQQTPGQGLQFLFEYFSETQRNKGNFPGRFSGRQFSNSRSEMNVSTLELGDSALYLCASSLDSNYNEQFFGPGTRLTVL.

This clonotype has just a few counts. The genes are TRBV10-3 and TRBJ2-1; D perhaps matches TRBD2 (6 bases). There are 14 residues in the CDR3. V lost 8 bases and J 7 bases, leaving 18 bases between the germline ends. CDR1 ENHRY and CDR2 SYGVKD come from the germline V gene. CDR3 DNA: TGTGCCATCCAGGTGGGACTTGCAGGTAATGAGCAGTTCTTC. Encoded protein: CAIQVGLAGNEQFF.

This CDR3 reads CAISRDIENIQYF. The CDR3 bases are TGTGCCATCAGCAGGGACATAGAAAACATTCAGTACTTC. The V gene is TRBV10-3, the J gene TRBJ2-4; tentative D call: TRBD1 (6 bases). Germline V gene lookup returns CDR1 ENHRY and CDR2 SYGVKD. Trimming removed 6 bases from V and 5 bases from J, with 11 bases in between. The CDR3 sequence is 13 residues long.

The sample holds a few counts of this clonotype. The chain joins TRBV7-2 to TRBJ2-6; the D is unclear. Germline CDR1 and CDR2: SGHTA and FQGNSA. Between the trimmed V and J ends, which lost 5 bases and 0 bases, there was a span of 11 bases. This CDR3 is 16 amino acids long. DNA of the CDR3: TGTGCCAGCAGCCTACGGCGCTACTCTGGGGCCAACGTCCTGACTTTC. Its translation is CASSLRRYSGANVLTF.

The chain joins TRBV15 to TRBJ2-7; 9 positions agree with TRBD2. After removal of 5 bases from V and 4 bases from J, the junction contained 12 bases not matched to a gene. Germline values: CDR1 LNHNV, CDR2 YYDKDF (reference sequence). The CDR3 is made up of 16 amino acids. DNA of the CDR3: TGTGCCACCAGCGGACCTCCTCGGGCGGGAGGGTACGAGCAGTACTTC. It codes for CATSGPPRAGGYEQYF.

This sequence joins TRBV7-3 and TRBJ1-6; 7 nucleotides align to TRBD1. The CDR3 has 15 residues. The J segment lost 7 bases and the V segment lost 4 bases, leaving 7 bases of the junction unmatched. Germline V gene sequence: CDR1 SGHTA, CDR2 FQGTGA. The CDR3 nucleotides read TGTGCCAGCAGCTCGACCGGGACAGAGAATTCACCCCTCCACTTT. Encoded protein: CASSSTGTENSPLHF.

This clonotype showed up many times. This chain joins TRBV29-1 and TRBJ2-3, with D unclear. Germline V CDR1 and CDR2: SQVTM, ANQGSEA. Trimming pared 3 bases from V and 6 bases from J, leaving 4 bases between. The CDR3 is 10 residues long. The CDR3 reads CSVDRDTQYF. The CDR3 DNA follows: TGCAGCGTTGATCGGGATACGCAGTATTTT.

This clonotype was recorded a few times. The V gene is TRBV10-3, the J gene TRBJ2-7; perhaps TRBD2 as D (5 bases). V was pared by 0 bases and J by 4 bases, with 13 bases between. Looked up from germline, CDR1 is ENHRY and CDR2 is SYGVKD. This CDR3 has 15 amino acids. The CDR3 spells CAISESRGSKYEQYF. DNA for the CDR3: TGTGCCATCAGTGAGTCGAGAGGGAGTAAGTACGAGCAGTACTTC.

This clonotype was counted ten times or more. The chain recombines TRBV5-1 with TRBJ2-7; TRBD2 agrees at 8 bases. The length of the CDR3 is 14 residues. Germline CDR1 and CDR2: SGHRS and YFSETQ. With 5 bases clipped from V and 1 base from J, the junction kept 5 bases outside the gene matches. The CDR3 DNA follows: TGCGCCAGCAGTCAACTAGCGGAGTCCTACGAGCAGTACTTC. Translation: CASSQLAESYEQYF. The entire variable domain, with the rest obtained from reference TRBV5-1 and TRBJ2-7, is as follows: KAGVTQTPRYLIKTRGQQVTLSCSPISGHRSVSWYQQTPGQGLQFLFEYFSETQRNKGNFPGRFSGRQFSNSRSEMNVSTLELGDSALYLCASSQLAESYEQYFGPGTRLTVT.

This clonotype was counted only a few times. The V gene is TRBV28, the J gene TRBJ2-3; D might be TRBD2 (6 bases). Germline V gene lookup returns CDR1 MDHEN and CDR2 SYDVKM. The V and J ends lost 3 bases and 4 bases respectively, with 14 bases between them. The CDR3 is 15 residues long. The CDR3 nucleotides are TGTGCCAGCAGTTTGACGGGGGAAAACTCAGATACGCAGTATTTT. Translation gives CASSLTGENSDTQYF.

This clonotype was picked up a small number of times. The chain employs TRBV7-2 and TRBJ2-5, with a weak D call TRBD1 (6 bases). Germline assignment: CDR1 SGHTA and CDR2 FQGNSA. V lost 2 bases, J lost 5 bases, and 12 bases lay in between. The length of the CDR3 is 14 residues. The CDR3, as DNA: TGTGCCAGCAGCTTATGGGCAGGGGAGGAGACCCAGTACTTC. It yields the protein CASSLWAGEETQYF.

In this sample, this clonotype turned up a few times. The J gene is TRBJ2-7, the V gene TRBV10-3, with D possibly TRBD2 on 6 matching bases. Germline V CDR1 and CDR2: ENHRY, SYGVKD. Trimming cost V 4 bases and J 0 bases, with 13 bases left between them. CDR3 length: 15 residues. The CDR3 DNA is TGTGCCATCAGTGTGGCAGGGAGGAGCTCCTACGAGCAGTACTTC. Protein: CAISVAGRSSYEQYF.

This chain uses TRBV4-3 with TRBJ1-6; TRBD1 agrees at 9 bases. The germline CDR1 and CDR2 sequences are LGHNA and YSLEER. CDR3 length: 17 amino acids. J was trimmed by 0 bases and V by 3 bases; bases with no gene match: 3. In DNA, the CDR3 is TGCGCCAGCAGCCAGGGGACAGGGAGCTCCTATAATTCACCCCTCCACTTT. It is translated as CASSQGTGSSYNSPLHF.

The chain employs TRBV7-9 and TRBJ2-7; 7 positions agree with TRBD1. CDR3 length: 15 amino acids. Germline V gives CDR1 SEHNR, CDR2 FQNEAQ (reference sequence). V lost 3 bases to trimming and J lost 4 bases; unmatched junction nucleotides: 9. The CDR3: CASSLMTGSSYEQYF. The CDR3 bases are TGTGCCAGCAGCTTGATGACAGGGAGTAGTTACGAGCAGTACTTC.

This clonotype was picked up one time. The genes are TRBV28 and TRBJ1-5; 8 nucleotides align to TRBD1. V shed 2 bases, J shed 7 bases, and the junction held 7 bases outside the gene matches. This CDR3 region has 15 residues. Germline V CDR1 and CDR2: MDHEN, SYDVKM. CDR3 sequence (DNA): TGTGCCAGCAGTTTACCCAGGGGGCTTCAGCAGCCCCAGCATTTT. Its protein product is CASSLPRGLQQPQHF.

The chain joins TRBV4-2 to TRBJ2-3; 11 bases agree with TRBD2. The junction had 6 bases not matched to a gene; V was cut back by 1 base and J by 0 bases. Germline V gene sequence: CDR1 LGHNA, CDR2 YNFKEQ. CDR3 size: 18 residues. CDR3 sequence (DNA): TGTGCCAGCAGCCAAGTGGTAGCGGGAGGGGGAAGCACAGATACGCAGTATTTT. Translation gives CASSQVVAGGGSTDTQYF.

J is TRBJ2-7 and V is TRBV6-5; D is possibly TRBD2 (5 bases). The V and J ends lost 3 bases and 0 bases respectively, with 15 bases between them. CDR1 and CDR2 from the germline V gene are MNHEY and SVGAGI. The CDR3 consists of 16 residues. This CDR3 is CASSYTGLRSSYEQYF. The CDR3, as DNA: TGTGCCAGCAGTTATACTGGACTGAGAAGCTCCTACGAGCAGTACTTC.

This chain joins TRBV6-2 or TRBV6-3 and TRBJ2-1; the D is unclear. CDR1 is MNHEY and CDR2 is SVGEGT in the germline V gene. The CDR3 contains 14 residues. The germline V and J ends were trimmed by 2 bases and 4 bases, with 9 bases remaining between them. The CDR3 region has the DNA TGTGCCAGCAGTTACAGTGCGAGTTACAATGAGCAGTTCTTC. Its protein product is CASSYSASYNEQFF.

The genes are TRBV23-1 and TRBJ2-7, with no clear D. TRBV23-1 is an open reading frame whose function is uncertain. V lost 4 bases and J lost 2, with 12 bases in between. The CDR3 contains 14 residues. This chain's CDR3 is CASSLGRLAYEQYF. The CDR3 bases are TGCGCCAGCAGTCTGGGAAGACTCGCCTACGAGCAGTACTTC.

The CDR3, as DNA: TGTGCCAGCAGCTTCGGACAGGGGTGGAGGGTCGAGCAGTACTTC. Amino acids: CASSFGQGWRVEQYF. V and J are TRBV7-9 and TRBJ2-7, with 9 bases lining up with TRBD1. Trimming at V came to 3 bases and at J to 6 bases, leaving 9 bases not matched to a gene. Germline CDR1 is SEHNR and CDR2 is FQNEAQ (reference sequence). The CDR3 length is 15 residues.

This clonotype has a handful of counts. V usage is TRBV19 and J usage is TRBJ2-2; tentatively, D is TRBD1 (5 bases). Germline loops: CDR1 LNHDA, CDR2 SQIVND (reference sequence). V lost 7 bases and J lost 12, with 12 bases in between. The CDR3 length is 11 residues. The CDR3 DNA reads as TGTGCCAGTATGGACATCGACAAGCTGTTTTTT. This gives the protein CASMDIDKLFF.

This clonotype showed up just a few times. The chain employs TRBV5-1 and TRBJ1-5, with 7 positions matching TRBD1. Germline-derived CDR1 and CDR2 are SGHRS and YFSETQ. The CDR3 consists of 14 residues. With 3 bases clipped from V and 5 bases from J, the junction kept 5 bases outside the gene matches. In DNA form, the CDR3 reads TGCGCCAGCAGCTGGGGGGACAGCGATCAGCCCCAGCATTTT. Protein sequence: CASSWGDSDQPQHF.

The V gene is TRBV25-1, the J gene TRBJ2-3, with D unclear. V gave up 3 bases and J gave up 2 bases, with 3 bases separating them. Germline lookup yields CDR1 MGHDK and CDR2 SYGVNS. This CDR3 has 12 residues. CDR3 region: CASSDNTDTQYF. The DNA of the CDR3 is TGTGCCAGCAGTGACAACACAGATACGCAGTATTTT.

This clonotype was counted a single time. This chain joins TRBV11-2 and TRBJ2-1; 7 bases fit TRBD1. This CDR3 has 15 residues. V trimming: 2 bases; J trimming: 8 bases; junction bases outside the gene matches: 9. Germline-derived CDR1 and CDR2 are SGHAT and FQNNGV. The DNA of the CDR3 is TGTGCCAGCAGCTTAACTACAGGGGCCCTCTATGAGCAGTTCTTC. This codes for CASSLTTGALYEQFF.

The rearrangement uses TRBV6-2 or TRBV6-3 and TRBJ2-1; 7 bases match TRBD2. Germline-derived CDR1 and CDR2 are MNHEY and SVGEGT. The CDR3 length is 15 residues. V gave up 6 bases and J gave up 5 bases; unmatched junction bases: 10. The CDR3: CASSNRRDYNNEQFF. CDR3 in DNA: TGTGCCAGCAGCAACCGACGGGACTACAACAATGAGCAGTTCTTC.

This clonotype appeared a few times. This chain uses TRBV20-1 with TRBJ2-7; 10 bases agree with TRBD2. The V gene's germline CDR1 is DFQATT and CDR2 SNEGSKA (reference sequence). The CDR3 extends over 15 amino acids. J lost 2 bases, V lost 0 bases, and 4 bases had no gene match. Here the CDR3 DNA reads TGCAGTGCTAGAGATAGGGGACTAGCGCCCTACGAGCAGTACTTC. Translation gives CSARDRGLAPYEQYF.

This chain connects TRBV7-8 to TRBJ2-5, with D perhaps matching TRBD2 (5 bases). The germline V gene encodes CDR1 SGHVS and CDR2 FQNEAQ. The germline V and J ends were trimmed by 1 base and 5 bases, with 26 bases remaining between them. There are 19 residues in the CDR3. This CDR3 reads CASSLGRLALLLPGETQYF. In DNA, the CDR3 is TGTGCCAGCAGCTTAGGGAGGCTAGCCCTATTACTGCCGGGGGAGACCCAGTACTTC.

This clonotype was seen a handful of times. The rearrangement uses TRBV27 and TRBJ2-7; 11 bases match TRBD1. Trimming cost V 8 bases and J 2 bases; bases outside gene matches: 2. Germline loops: CDR1 MNHEY, CDR2 SMNVEV (reference sequence). CDR3 length: 13 residues. CDR3 region: CASGGQGAYEQYF. Written as DNA, the CDR3 is TGTGCCAGCGGGGGACAGGGGGCCTACGAGCAGTACTTC.